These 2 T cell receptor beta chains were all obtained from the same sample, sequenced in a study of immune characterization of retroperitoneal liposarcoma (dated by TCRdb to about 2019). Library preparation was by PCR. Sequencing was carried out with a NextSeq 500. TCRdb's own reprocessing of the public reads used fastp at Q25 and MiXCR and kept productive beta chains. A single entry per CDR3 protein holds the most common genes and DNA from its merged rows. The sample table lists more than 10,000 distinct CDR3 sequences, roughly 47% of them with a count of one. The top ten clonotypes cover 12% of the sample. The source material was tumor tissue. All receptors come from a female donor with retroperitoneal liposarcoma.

CDR3 in DNA: TGTGCCAGCAGTGAATGGGGGACTAACTATGGCTACACCTTC. It yields the protein CASSEWGTNYGYTF. V and J are TRBV6-1 and TRBJ1-2, with TRBD1 as a possible D gene (5 bases). Germline V gene data show CDR1 as MNHNS and CDR2 as SASEGT. The CDR3 extends over 14 amino acids. The V end was cut by 2 bases, the J end by 0 bases, with 7 bases between.

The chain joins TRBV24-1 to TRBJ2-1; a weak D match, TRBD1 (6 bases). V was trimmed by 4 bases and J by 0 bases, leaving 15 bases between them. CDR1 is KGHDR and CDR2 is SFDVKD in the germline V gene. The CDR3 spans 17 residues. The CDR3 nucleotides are TGTGCCACCAGTGACCCCAATCTAGGGGGCTCCTACAATGAGCAGTTCTTC. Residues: CATSDPNLGGSYNEQFF.